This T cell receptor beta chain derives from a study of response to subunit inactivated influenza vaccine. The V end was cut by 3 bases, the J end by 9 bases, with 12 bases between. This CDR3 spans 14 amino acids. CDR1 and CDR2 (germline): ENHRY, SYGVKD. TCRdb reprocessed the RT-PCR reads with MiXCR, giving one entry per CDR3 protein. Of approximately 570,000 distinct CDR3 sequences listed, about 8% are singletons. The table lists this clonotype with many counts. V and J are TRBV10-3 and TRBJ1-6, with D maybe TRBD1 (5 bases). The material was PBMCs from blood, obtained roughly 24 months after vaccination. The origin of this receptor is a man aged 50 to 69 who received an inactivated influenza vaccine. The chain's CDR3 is CAISDDSAGSPLHF. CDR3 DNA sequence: TGTGCCATCAGTGACGACAGCGCTGGTTCACCCCTCCACTTT.